Each of the 17 T cell receptor beta chains below was sequenced from the same sample in a study of shared clonotypes between healthy human individuals. Clones were read by immunoSEQ multiplex PCR, and TCRdb kept only the in-frame ones, dropping some. The repertoire holds about 2 million clones, with approximately 94% as singletons. Terminally differentiated effector memory CD45RA+ cells were left out of the naive CD8 fraction, which was CD45RO-negative and positively selected for CCR7. Sequencing was done on a sample of naive CD8+ T cells sorted from blood. These receptors all stem from a man in his late teens or twenties in good health.

For this clone: Other DNA sequences in this specimen translate into the identical CDR3. The chain carries TRBV5-6 and TRBJ2-7, with 7 bases identical to TRBD1. The CDR3 covers 14 residues. The junction had 8 bases not matched to a gene; V was cut back by 4 bases and J by 4 bases. Germline V gene data show CDR1 as SGHDT and CDR2 as YYEEEE. The DNA for the CDR3 is TGTGCCAGCAGCCCTGGGACAGCATTATACGAGCAGTACTTC. It is translated as CASSPGTALYEQYF.

The J gene is TRBJ1-5, the V gene TRBV2; 9 bases fit TRBD1. The CDR3 has 15 residues. V lost 3 bases and J lost 4; bases outside the gene matches: 4. Germline loops: CDR1 SNHLY, CDR2 FYNNEI. The CDR3 protein is CASSDNDRGNQPQHF. CDR3 DNA sequence: TGTGCCAGCAGTGATAACGACAGGGGGAATCAGCCCCAGCATTTT.

The rearrangement links TRBV2 to TRBJ1-2, with D perhaps matching TRBD1 (6 bases). The CDR3 runs to 15 residues. V lost 4 bases and J lost 0, with 12 bases in between. Germline V gives CDR1 SNHLY, CDR2 FYNNEI. As DNA, the CDR3 is TGTGCCAGCAGTGTGCAGGGGTGGGCTAACTATGGCTACACCTTC. It specifies CASSVQGWANYGYTF.

The J gene is TRBJ2-3, the V gene TRBV4-3; 15 bases are shared with TRBD2. This CDR3 has 20 residues. J gave up 3 bases and V 3 bases, and 13 bases lay outside the gene matches. In germline, CDR1 is LGHNA, CDR2 YSLEER. The chain's CDR3 is CASSHLLGTSGRNNTDTQYF. As DNA, the CDR3 is TGCGCCAGCAGCCACCTACTCGGGACTAGCGGGAGGAATAATACAGATACGCAGTATTTT.

As concerns this clone: This CDR3 is also generated by other DNA sequences in the sample. The CDR3 protein is CASSPGLSYEQYF. The CDR3, as DNA: TGTGCCAGCAGCCCCGGGCTCTCCTACGAGCAGTACTTC. J is TRBJ2-7 and V is TRBV7-9; D unresolved. There are 13 residues in the CDR3. Germline V CDR1 and CDR2: SEHNR, FQNEAQ (reference sequence). V lost 5 bases and J lost 0, with 8 bases in between.

Remarks on this clone: This CDR3 is also generated by other DNA sequences in the sample. The chain uses TRBV7-9 and TRBJ2-7; D gene unclear. Trimming removed 2 bases from V and 2 bases from J, with 7 bases in between. This CDR3 has 13 amino acids. Per the germline V gene, CDR1 is SEHNR and CDR2 is FQNEAQ (reference sequence). The CDR3 protein is CASSLTEAYEQYF. The CDR3, as DNA: TGTGCCAGCAGCTTAACAGAGGCCTACGAGCAGTACTTC. The entire variable domain, with the rest obtained from reference TRBV7-9 and TRBJ2-7, is as follows: DTGVSQNPRHKITKRGQNVTFRCDPISEHNRLYWYRQTLGQGPEFLTYFQNEAQLEKSRLLSDRFSAERPKGSFSTLEIQRTEQGDSAMYLCASSLTEAYEQYFGPGTRLTVT.

This rearrangement joins TRBV5-1 to TRBJ2-7; D may be TRBD1 (5 bases). In germline, CDR1 is SGHRS, CDR2 YFSETQ. Trimming removed 7 bases from V and 6 bases from J, with 11 bases in between. The CDR3 totals 11 residues. CDR3 amino acids: CASSGIGEQYF. CDR3 nucleotide sequence: TGCGCCAGCTCAGGGATTGGCGAGCAGTACTTC.

The chain combines TRBV19 with TRBJ2-2, with unresolved D. Trimming left V 5 bases short and J 5 bases short, with 9 bases between. Germline lookup yields CDR1 LNHDA and CDR2 SQIVND (reference sequence). The CDR3 totals 13 residues. In DNA form, the CDR3 reads TGTGCCAGTAGTCCCCTGGTTACCGGGGAGCTGTTTTTT. Protein product: CASSPLVTGELFF.

In regard to this clone: The same CDR3 is also encoded by other DNA sequences in this sample. J is TRBJ2-5 and V is TRBV7-9; no clear D. The length of the CDR3 is 12 residues. The V end was cut by 0 bases, the J end by 5 bases, with 4 bases between. CDR1 SEHNR and CDR2 FQNEAQ come from the germline V gene (reference sequence). The CDR3 coding sequence is TGTGCCAGCAGCTTAGCGCGCGAGACCCAGTACTTC. It is translated as CASSLARETQYF.

The J gene is TRBJ1-2, the V gene TRBV9; D gene unclear. The CDR3 length is 15 residues. Trimming shortened V by 0 bases and J by 8 bases, and 17 bases separated the two germline ends. Germline V gene sequence: CDR1 SGDLS, CDR2 YYNGEE. The CDR3 DNA reads TGTGCCAGCAGCGTAGGAAGTGAGGTTCTATTAGGCTACACCTTC. Residues: CASSVGSEVLLGYTF.

The J gene is TRBJ2-1, the V gene TRBV28, with 9 bases that match TRBD1. CDR3 length: 15 amino acids. Per germline, CDR1 MDHEN and CDR2 SYDVKM. V gave up 6 bases and J gave up 7 bases; unmatched junction bases: 10. The CDR3, as DNA: TGTGCCAGCAGCCCCGGGACAGGGACGTGGAATGAGCAGTTCTTC. Its protein is CASSPGTGTWNEQFF. The full variable domain, completed using reference TRBV28 and TRBJ2-1, is DVKVTQSSRYLVKRTGEKVFLECVQDMDHENMFWYRQDPGLGLRLIYFSYDVKMKEKGDIPEGYSVSREKKERFSLILESASTNQTSMYLCASSPGTGTWNEQFFGPGTRLTVL.

The chain has TRBV29-1 and TRBJ2-5, with a tentative D call TRBD2 (5 bases). Germline CDR1 and CDR2: SQVTM and ANQGSEA. The CDR3 consists of 17 residues. With 0 bases removed from V and 2 bases from J, the gap between germline ends came to 19 bases. This CDR3 is CSVEDLARGGGQETQYF. CDR3 nucleotides: TGCAGCGTTGAAGATCTTGCTCGAGGAGGAGGACAAGAGACCCAGTACTTC. Together with reference TRBV29-1 and TRBJ2-5, the CDR3 gives the full variable domain: SAVISQKPSRDICQRGTSLTIQCQVDSQVTMMFWYRQQPGQSLTLIATANQGSEATYESGFVIDKFPISRPNLTFSTLTVSNMSPEDSSIYLCSVEDLARGGGQETQYFGPGTRLLVL.

J is TRBJ2-7 and V is TRBV9; tentatively, D is TRBD2 (5 bases). Per germline, CDR1 SGDLS and CDR2 YYNGEE. CDR3 length: 13 residues. V was pared by 4 bases and J by 5 bases, with 13 bases between. The CDR3 DNA is TGTGCCAGCAGCCCCTTCGGAGGAGACGAGCAGTACTTC. Its protein product is CASSPFGGDEQYF.

This chain uses TRBV6-1 with TRBJ2-7; D may be TRBD1 (5 bases). Trimming took off 5 bases at V and 2 bases at J, with 10 bases between the two ends. Germline V CDR1 and CDR2: MNHNS, SASEGT. The CDR3 runs to 13 residues. For the CDR3, the DNA is TGTGCCAGCAGTTCCGCAGGGACCTACGAGCAGTACTTC. It is translated as CASSSAGTYEQYF.

The rearrangement links TRBV5-6 to TRBJ2-7; 8 bases agree with TRBD2. The trim removed 0 bases at V and 3 bases at J, leaving 2 bases unmatched. Germline V gives CDR1 SGHDT, CDR2 YYEEEE. This CDR3 has 14 residues. CDR3 residues: CASSLEGLDYEQYF. CDR3 bases: TGTGCCAGCAGCTTGGAGGGACTAGACTACGAGCAGTACTTC.

This chain uses TRBV7-2 with TRBJ2-1, with TRBD2 identical over 12 bases. With 5 bases clipped from V and 2 bases from J, the junction kept 1 base outside the gene matches. Germline V gene lookup returns CDR1 SGHTA and CDR2 FQGNSA. The CDR3 extends over 15 amino acids. CDR3 residues: CASSRTSGAYNEQFF. CDR3 DNA: TGTGCCAGCAGCCGGACTAGCGGGGCCTACAATGAGCAGTTCTTC.

The rearrangement joins TRBV7-9 to TRBJ2-1; 8 positions match TRBD2. The CDR3 has 12 amino acids. CDR1 and CDR2 (germline): SEHNR, FQNEAQ (reference sequence). J lost 10 bases, V lost 5 bases, and 4 bases had no gene match. The CDR3 region has the DNA TGTGCCAGCAGCGTACTAGCGGAGGAGCAGTTCTTC. Its translation: CASSVLAEEQFF.